The 8 T cell receptor beta chains listed next were all sequenced from one sample in a study of blood T cell repertoires in COVID-19 (TCRdb year 2020). Library method: the immunoSEQ multiplex PCR assay. Held by TCRdb, this immuneACCESS table contains in-frame sequences only and omits some clones. Under half of the omission traces to an unresolved V gene where checked; the cause of the rest is unknown. A total of about 100,000 clones appear in this sample, 75% to 90% of them only once. The ten largest clones represent about 1.7% of the sample. Sequencing was done on a sample of peripheral blood. The origin of the receptors is a man at least 80 years old with acute or convalescent COVID-19.

J is TRBJ2-7 and V is TRBV6-2 or TRBV6-3; 7 nucleotides match TRBD2. After removal of 2 bases from V and 2 bases from J, the junction contained 6 bases not matched to a gene. The CDR3 covers 15 residues. CDR1 is MNHEY, CDR2 SVGEGT, per germline. The CDR3 nucleotides read TGTGCCAGCAGTTACGAGGGGAGGGGACCCTACGAGCAGTACTTC. Protein product: CASSYEGRGPYEQYF.

This clone has a single count. The rearrangement links TRBV28 to TRBJ1-4; D possibly corresponds to TRBD1 (6 bases). CDR3 length equals 13 residues. The V end lost 6 bases, the J end lost 5 bases, and 10 bases lay between the germline ends. Per germline, CDR1 MDHEN and CDR2 SYDVKM. CDR3 sequence (DNA): TGTGCCAGCAGCAGGGGTCGGAATGAAAAACTGTTTTTT. It translates to CASSRGRNEKLFF.

The CDR3 bases are TGTGCCAGCAGTCGGGGGACTCTTCAAGAGACCCAGTACTTC. Its protein is CASSRGTLQETQYF. The chain links TRBV6-2 or TRBV6-3 to TRBJ2-5, with a weak D call TRBD2 (6 bases). Looked up from germline, CDR1 is MNHEY and CDR2 is SVGEGT. Trimming cost V 5 bases and J 2 bases, with 12 bases left between them. CDR3 length: 14 amino acids.

Here the CDR3 reads CASSSGDSLRTQYF. CDR3 nucleotide sequence: TGTGCCAGTAGTTCCGGGGACAGCCTTCGGACCCAGTACTTC. The chain carries TRBV19 and TRBJ2-5, with 7 bases matching TRBD1. The CDR3 contains 14 residues. After removal of 5 bases from V and 7 bases from J, the junction contained 10 bases not matched to a gene. CDR1 and CDR2 from the germline V gene are LNHDA and SQIVND (reference sequence).

The chain joins TRBV6-5 to TRBJ2-5; tentatively, D is TRBD1 (7 bases). CDR3 size: 15 residues. Germline lookup yields CDR1 MNHEY and CDR2 SVGAGI. V lost 7 bases and J lost 6, with 21 bases in between. The CDR3 region has the DNA TGTGCCAGCATCGCCCCTACAGGGGACTTTCAGACCCAGTACTTC. As protein: CASIAPTGDFQTQYF.

This sequence joins TRBV7-2 and TRBJ2-7; 9 bases are a match to TRBD2. Looked up from germline, CDR1 is SGHTA and CDR2 is FQGNSA. Trimming cost V 1 base and J 0 bases; bases outside gene matches: 4. This CDR3 is built from 16 residues. The CDR3 here is CASSLVAGGSSYEQYF. CDR3 nucleotide sequence: TGTGCCAGCAGCTTAGTGGCGGGAGGGAGCTCCTACGAGCAGTACTTC.

This chain joins TRBV14 and TRBJ1-6; 8 positions match TRBD1. The length of the CDR3 is 16 residues. V lost 3 bases, J lost 8 bases, and 9 bases stayed unmatched. Germline CDR1 and CDR2: SGHDN and FVKESK. The CDR3 sequence: CASSQRGGQAHSPLHF. CDR3 bases: TGTGCCAGCAGCCAGCGGGGGGGACAGGCCCATTCACCCCTCCACTTT.

This rearrangement joins TRBV27 to TRBJ2-2; 12 bases agree with TRBD2. V trimming: 7 bases; J trimming: 7 bases; junction bases outside the gene matches: 7. The CDR3 contains 15 residues. Germline CDR1 reads MNHEY; CDR2 reads SMNVEV (reference sequence). CDR3 protein: CASTRLAGEVGELFF. CDR3 bases: TGTGCCAGCACCAGACTAGCGGGAGAAGTCGGGGAGCTGTTTTTT.